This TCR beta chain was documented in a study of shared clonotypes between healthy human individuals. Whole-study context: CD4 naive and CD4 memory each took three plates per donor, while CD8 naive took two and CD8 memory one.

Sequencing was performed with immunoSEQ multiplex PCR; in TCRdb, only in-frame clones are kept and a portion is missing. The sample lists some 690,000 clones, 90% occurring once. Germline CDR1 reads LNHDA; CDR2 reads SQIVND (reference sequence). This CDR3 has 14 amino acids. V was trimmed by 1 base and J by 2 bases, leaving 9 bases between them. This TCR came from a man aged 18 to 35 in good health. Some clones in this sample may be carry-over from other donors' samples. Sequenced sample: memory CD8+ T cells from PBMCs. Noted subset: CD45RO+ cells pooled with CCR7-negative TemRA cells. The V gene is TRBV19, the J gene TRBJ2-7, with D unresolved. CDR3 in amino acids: CASSIGNSPYEQYF. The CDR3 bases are TGTGCCAGTAGTATAGGAAATTCCCCCTACGAGCAGTACTTC.